These 23 T cell receptor beta chains were all obtained from the same sample, sequenced in a study of cytomegalovirus exposure and HLA in healthy donors. The PCR was carried out with 60 Vbeta primers and 13 Jbeta primers. TCRdb keeps only in-frame clones here, not all; method: immunoSEQ multiplex PCR. Here the sample spans some 150,000 clones, approximately 79% being singletons. Sequencing input: PBMCs. These receptors originate from a male donor in good health and CMV-seronegative.

In regard to this clone: The junction and the germline gene differ at one end; a read error may be behind it. This chain links TRBV6-1 with TRBJ2-1; TRBD2 aligns across 12 bases. Germline-derived CDR1 and CDR2 are MNHNS and SASEGT. This CDR3 comprises 11 residues. The CDR3: CGLAGFGEQFF. Here the CDR3 DNA reads TGCGGACTAGCGGGGTTTGGTGAGCAGTTCTTC.

This clone was picked up a small number of times. The J gene is TRBJ1-1, the V gene TRBV6-1, with TRBD1 as a possible D gene (5 bases). The V end lost 3 bases, the J end lost 11 bases, and 19 bases lay between the germline ends. CDR3 length: 14 residues. In germline, CDR1 is MNHNS, CDR2 SASEGT. CDR3 DNA: TGTGCCAGCAGTGATGGAGGGACCGCTCGTGCTGCTTTCTTT. This codes for CASSDGGTARAAFF.

This clone has more than one count but fewer than ten. The chain carries TRBV4-3 and TRBJ2-7; a possible D gene is TRBD1 (5 bases). Germline lookup yields CDR1 LGHNA and CDR2 YSLEER. Trimming left V 1 base short and J 0 bases short, with 13 bases between. This CDR3 spans 16 amino acids. CDR3 sequence (DNA): TGCGCCAGCAGCCAAGTGGTGACAGATATCTCCTACGAGCAGTACTTC. Its translation: CASSQVVTDISYEQYF.

The chain links TRBV29-1 to TRBJ1-1; weak D call: TRBD1 (5 bases). Trimming removed 4 bases at V and 1 base at J, with 10 bases between. CDR1 and CDR2 (germline): SQVTM, ANQGSEA. The CDR3 has 13 residues. CDR3 in DNA: TGCAGCGTTGCGTCACAGGAGAACACTGAAGCTTTCTTT. Translating it yields CSVASQENTEAFF.

The genes are TRBV9 and TRBJ1-2; 9 nucleotides agree with TRBD1. V trimming: 4 bases; J trimming: 8 bases; junction bases outside the gene matches: 9. This CDR3 has 14 residues. Germline V gene lookup returns CDR1 SGDLS and CDR2 YYNGEE. The CDR3 reads CASSFGTGLWGYTF. The DNA of the CDR3 is TGTGCCAGCAGCTTCGGGACAGGGCTGTGGGGCTACACCTTC.

The CDR3 sequence: CASSYERTGYEQYF. For the CDR3, the DNA is TGTGCCAGCAGCTACGAGCGGACAGGGTACGAGCAGTACTTC. V usage is TRBV7-9 and J usage is TRBJ2-7; 8 bases fit TRBD1. Per the germline V gene, CDR1 is SEHNR and CDR2 is FQNEAQ (reference sequence). This CDR3 region has 14 residues. The J segment lost 4 bases and the V segment lost 4 bases, leaving 6 bases of the junction unmatched. Using reference TRBV7-9 and TRBJ2-7 for the parts outside the CDR3, the full variable domain is DTGVSQNPRHKITKRGQNVTFRCDPISEHNRLYWYRQTLGQGPEFLTYFQNEAQLEKSRLLSDRFSAERPKGSFSTLEIQRTEQGDSAMYLCASSYERTGYEQYFGPGTRLTVT.

The rearrangement joins TRBV5-6 to TRBJ2-1; a weak D match, TRBD1 (5 bases). The germline V and J ends were trimmed by 3 bases and 6 bases, with 7 bases remaining between them. The CDR3 has 12 amino acids. Germline V CDR1 and CDR2: SGHDT, YYEEEE. The CDR3 DNA reads TGTGCCAGCAGCTACCAGGGCAATGAGCAGTTCTTC. Its protein is CASSYQGNEQFF.

The chain uses TRBV10-3 and TRBJ1-3; 8 nucleotides line up with TRBD1. The CDR3 totals 17 residues. CDR1 is ENHRY and CDR2 is SYGVKD in the germline V gene. After removal of 0 bases from V and 0 bases from J, the junction contained 4 bases not matched to a gene. Written as DNA, the CDR3 is TGTGCCATCAGTGAGTCGCGGACAGGGCACTCTGGAAACACCATATATTTT. Amino acids: CAISESRTGHSGNTIYF.

The chain couples TRBV19 to TRBJ2-1, with D perhaps TRBD1 (5 bases). V was pared by 6 bases and J by 4 bases, with 16 bases between. This CDR3 is 15 amino acids long. Germline V CDR1 and CDR2: LNHDA, SQIVND (reference sequence). The CDR3, as DNA: TGTGCCAGTAGAAGTGGGCTGGGGCCTTACAATGAGCAGTTCTTC. It yields the protein CASRSGLGPYNEQFF.

There are a few counts of this clone. The rearrangement links TRBV7-2 to TRBJ2-7, with 13 bases aligning to TRBD2. The CDR3 is 15 amino acids. The trim removed 5 bases at V and 6 bases at J, leaving 7 bases unmatched. Germline CDR1 and CDR2: SGHTA and FQGNSA. The CDR3 DNA is TGTGCCAGCAGCCTACGACTAGCGGGGGGCGGCGAGCAGTACTTC. This sequence encodes CASSLRLAGGGEQYF.

This sequence joins TRBV18 and TRBJ2-3; tentatively, D is TRBD1 (5 bases). This CDR3 spans 15 amino acids. The germline V and J ends were trimmed by 5 bases and 0 bases, with 12 bases remaining between them. Looked up from germline, CDR1 is KGHSH and CDR2 is LQKENI. The CDR3 region is CASSKQDPSTDTQYF. In DNA form, the CDR3 reads TGTGCCAGCTCAAAACAGGACCCTAGCACAGATACGCAGTATTTT.

V and J are TRBV7-9 and TRBJ1-1; a weak D match, TRBD1 (5 bases). Per the germline V gene, CDR1 is SEHNR and CDR2 is FQNEAQ (reference sequence). The CDR3 covers 12 residues. Here the CDR3 DNA reads TGTTCCTTCGACGGGGGGAGGACTGAAGCTTTCTTT. Translation gives CSFDGGRTEAFF.

V and J are TRBV7-2 and TRBJ2-1, with 12 bases matching TRBD2. The J segment lost 5 bases and the V segment lost 4 bases, leaving 3 bases of the junction unmatched. CDR1 SGHTA and CDR2 FQGNSA come from the germline V gene. The CDR3 runs 15 residues. CDR3 protein: CASSSLAGGNNEQFF. The CDR3 DNA follows: TGTGCCAGCAGCTCGCTAGCGGGGGGGAACAATGAGCAGTTCTTC.

Only one count was recorded for this clone. The chain joins TRBV7-9 to TRBJ2-3; D unresolved. There are 14 residues in the CDR3. Germline values: CDR1 SEHNR, CDR2 FQNEAQ (reference sequence). Trimming removed 5 bases at V and 4 bases at J, with 13 bases between. The CDR3 sequence is CASSIPSRADTQYF. In DNA form, the CDR3 reads TGTGCCAGCAGCATACCTAGTCGGGCAGATACGCAGTATTTT.

With respect to this clone: This CDR3 is also generated by other DNA sequences in the sample. The chain carries TRBV30 and TRBJ2-7; maybe TRBD1 (5 bases). Germline values: CDR1 GTSNPN, CDR2 SVGIG (reference sequence). The V end was cut by 2 bases, the J end by 3 bases, with 8 bases between. The CDR3 loop spans 12 amino acids. CDR3 nucleotide sequence: TGTGCCTGGAGTAGACAGAGCTACGAGCAGTACTTC. The encoded protein is CAWSRQSYEQYF. Together with reference TRBV30 and TRBJ2-7, the CDR3 gives the full variable domain: SQTIHQWPATLVQPVGSPLSLECTVEGTSNPNLYWYRQAAGRGLQLLFYSVGIGQISSEVPQNLSASRPQDRQFILSSKKLLLSDSGFYLCAWSRQSYEQYFGPGTRLTVT.

This clone was counted a few times. The chain employs TRBV4-1 and TRBJ2-7; D may be TRBD2 (5 bases). Germline V CDR1 and CDR2: MGHRA, YSYEKL. The CDR3 length is 14 residues. V was cut by 1 base and J by 7 bases, with 14 bases left in between. The CDR3 region is CASSQAHSSGEQYF. The CDR3 nucleotides read TGCGCCAGCAGCCAAGCACACAGTTCGGGAGAGCAGTACTTC.

This chain uses TRBV30 with TRBJ2-2; weak D call: TRBD2 (6 bases). This CDR3 is built from 14 residues. Trimming cost V 4 bases and J 1 base, with 10 bases left between them. Germline V gene lookup returns CDR1 GTSNPN and CDR2 SVGIG (reference sequence). The CDR3 protein is CAWKRGMNTGELFF. The CDR3 DNA follows: TGTGCCTGGAAACGGGGGATGAACACCGGGGAGCTGTTTTTT.

The chain couples TRBV6-5 to TRBJ1-4, with unresolved D. Between the trimmed V and J ends, which lost 3 bases and 2 bases, there was a span of 4 bases. The CDR3 length is 13 residues. Per germline, CDR1 MNHEY and CDR2 SVGAGI. Here the CDR3 DNA reads TGTGCCAGCAGTTATCTCACTAATGAAAAACTGTTTTTT. Residues: CASSYLTNEKLFF.

This clone was found a few times. The chain is built from TRBV5-1 and TRBJ1-1; D gene ambiguous. The CDR3 runs to 14 residues. Germline V CDR1 and CDR2: SGHRS, YFSETQ. V was cut by 0 bases and J by 1 base, with 7 bases left in between. The CDR3 protein is CASSLGQKNTEAFF. The CDR3 region has the DNA TGCGCCAGCAGCTTGGGTCAAAAGAACACTGAAGCTTTCTTT. Supplemented by reference TRBV5-1 and TRBJ1-1, the full variable domain reads KAGVTQTPRYLIKTRGQQVTLSCSPISGHRSVSWYQQTPGQGLQFLFEYFSETQRNKGNFPGRFSGRQFSNSRSEMNVSTLELGDSALYLCASSLGQKNTEAFFGQGTRLTVV.

A word on this clone: Distinct nucleotide sequences in the sample also encode this CDR3. This chain links TRBV19 with TRBJ2-7; 8 bases match TRBD1. After removal of 3 bases from V and 5 bases from J, the junction contained 9 bases not matched to a gene. Looked up from germline, CDR1 is LNHDA and CDR2 is SQIVND (reference sequence). The CDR3 is 15 amino acids. For the CDR3, the DNA is TGTGCCAGTAGTATCTTGGACAGGGTAGGCCACGAGCAGTACTTC. Translation gives CASSILDRVGHEQYF.

The rearrangement joins TRBV9 to TRBJ1-1; a possible D gene is TRBD1 (5 bases). V was shortened by 0 bases and J by 5 bases, with 20 bases between the two germline ends. Germline assignment: CDR1 SGDLS and CDR2 YYNGEE. CDR3 length: 17 residues. In DNA, the CDR3 is TGTGCCAGCAGCGTAGTAGGCCGTCCGGCGGGGCAGACTGAAGCTTTCTTT. It specifies CASSVVGRPAGQTEAFF.

V usage is TRBV7-9 and J usage is TRBJ2-5; D possibly corresponds to TRBD2 (5 bases). Germline V lookup: CDR1 SEHNR, CDR2 FQNEAQ (reference sequence). V was shortened by 5 bases and J by 2 bases, with 9 bases between the two germline ends. There are 13 residues in the CDR3. The CDR3 DNA is TGTGCCAGCAGCGCCTCGGGACAAGAGACCCAGTACTTC. Translated: CASSASGQETQYF.

This chain links TRBV11-3 with TRBJ1-4; 9 bases line up with TRBD1. The CDR3 has 16 residues. V shed 5 bases and J 3 bases; nucleotides not matched to a gene: 7. Germline lookup yields CDR1 SGHNT and CDR2 YENEEA. This CDR3 reads CASSQDRGLANEKLFF. CDR3 coding DNA: TGTGCCAGCAGCCAAGACAGGGGGTTAGCTAATGAAAAACTGTTTTTT.